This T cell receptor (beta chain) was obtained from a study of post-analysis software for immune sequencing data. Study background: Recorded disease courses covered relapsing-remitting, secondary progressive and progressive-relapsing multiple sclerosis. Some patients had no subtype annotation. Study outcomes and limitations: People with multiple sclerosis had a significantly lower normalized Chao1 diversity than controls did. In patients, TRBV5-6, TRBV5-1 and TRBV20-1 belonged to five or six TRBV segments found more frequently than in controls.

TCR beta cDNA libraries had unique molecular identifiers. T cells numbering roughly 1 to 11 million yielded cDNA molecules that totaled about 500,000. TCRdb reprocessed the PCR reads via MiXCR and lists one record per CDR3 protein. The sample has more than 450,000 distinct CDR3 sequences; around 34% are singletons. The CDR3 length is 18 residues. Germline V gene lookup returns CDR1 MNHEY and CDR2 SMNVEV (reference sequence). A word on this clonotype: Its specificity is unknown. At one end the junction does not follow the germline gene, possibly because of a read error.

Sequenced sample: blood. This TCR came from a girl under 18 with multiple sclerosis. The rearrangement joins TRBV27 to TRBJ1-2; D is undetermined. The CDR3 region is CASSRAVGSFFDGYGDTF. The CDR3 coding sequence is TGTGCCAGTAGTAGAGCTGTTGGTTCCTTCTTCGATGGCTATGGCGACACCTTC.